Each of the 7 T cell receptor beta chains below was sequenced from the same sample in a study of OX40 agonist ivuxolimab in advanced cancers. Assay used: immunoSEQ multiplex PCR; TCRdb lists only in-frame clones, some missing. The profile covers tens of thousands of clones, with about 83% appearing a single time and approximately 30% taken by the ten largest. The sequencing used CD4+ or CD8+ T cells sorted from blood, collected in a trial of the OX40 agonist ivuxolimab. These receptors all stem from an adult with an advanced solid tumor such as melanoma, head and neck, liver or kidney cancer.

The CDR3 here is CATSREMTSGLGGELFF. CDR3 nucleotides: TGTGCCACCAGCAGAGAGATGACTTCGGGTCTCGGCGGGGAGCTGTTTTTT. The J gene is TRBJ2-2, the V gene TRBV15; no definite D call. From germline, CDR1 is LNHNV and CDR2 YYDKDF (reference sequence). Deletions cut 0 bases from V and 7 bases from J, with 18 bases between. CDR3 length equals 17 residues. Full variable domain (remainder filled in from reference TRBV15 and TRBJ2-2): DAMVIQNPRYQVTQFGKPVTLSCSQTLNHNVMYWYQQKSSQAPKLLFHYYDKDFNNEADTPDNFQSRRPNTSFCFLDIRSPGLGDTAMYLCATSREMTSGLGGELFFGEGSRLTVL.

The chain joins TRBV5-6 to TRBJ1-1; 9 bases are shared with TRBD1. The CDR3 sequence is 15 residues long. V lost 2 bases and J lost 3; bases outside the gene matches: 5. Germline values: CDR1 SGHDT, CDR2 YYEEEE. CDR3 sequence: CASSLGTGKDTEAFF. CDR3 coding DNA: TGTGCCAGCAGCTTAGGGACAGGGAAGGACACTGAAGCTTTCTTT. The full variable domain, in which reference TRBV5-6 and TRBJ1-1 provide the parts outside the CDR3, is DAGVTQSPTHLIKTRGQQVTLRCSPKSGHDTVSWYQQALGQGPQFIFQYYEEEERQRGNFPDRFSGHQFPNYSSELNVNALLLGDSALYLCASSLGTGKDTEAFFGQGTRLTVV.

A few counts support this clone. The chain has TRBV27 and TRBJ2-7, with D uncertain. Per germline, CDR1 MNHEY and CDR2 SMNVEV (reference sequence). This CDR3 region has 15 residues. Trimming took off 6 bases at V and 1 base at J, with 16 bases between the two ends. For the CDR3, the DNA is TGTGCCAGCAGCCCACCCCCTATGTTATCCTACGAGCAGTACTTC. This codes for CASSPPPMLSYEQYF.

This clone was seen once. CDR3 sequence: CSVGTITNTGELFF. CDR3 sequence (DNA): TGCAGCGTGGGGACAATCACGAACACCGGGGAGCTGTTTTTT. The chain combines TRBV29-1 with TRBJ2-2; D perhaps matches TRBD1 (6 bases). V lost 6 bases, J lost 0 bases, and 11 bases lay in between. The CDR3 sequence is 14 residues long. Germline CDR1 is SQVTM and CDR2 is ANQGSEA.

This chain uses TRBV7-2 with TRBJ1-4, with 11 nucleotides matching TRBD1. Per germline, CDR1 SGHTA and CDR2 FQGNSA. V shed 5 bases and J 6 bases; nucleotides not matched to a gene: 5. The CDR3 has 15 residues. The CDR3 reads CASSPPGQGDEKLFF. CDR3 in DNA: TGTGCCAGCAGCCCGCCGGGACAGGGGGATGAAAAACTGTTTTTT.

The V and J genes are TRBV10-1 and TRBJ2-5, with 8 bases fitting TRBD1. Germline values: CDR1 WNHNN, CDR2 SYGVQD (reference sequence). The CDR3 has 17 residues. After removal of 0 bases from V and 4 bases from J, the junction contained 10 bases not matched to a gene. In DNA form, the CDR3 reads TGCGCCAGCAGTGAGTCTATTGGACAGGGTAAAGGAGAGACCCAGTACTTC. As protein: CASSESIGQGKGETQYF.

This rearrangement joins TRBV18 to TRBJ2-7; 10 bases line up with TRBD2. V was pared by 2 bases and J by 8 bases, with 9 bases of the junction left unmatched. The germline V gene encodes CDR1 KGHSH and CDR2 LQKENI. The length of the CDR3 is 15 residues. CDR3 in DNA: TGTGCCAGCTCACCAGTAGGGGAGCGGGAGGGGAAGCAGTACTTC. Protein product: CASSPVGEREGKQYF.